The 10 T cell receptor beta chains reported below all come from one sample, sequenced in a study of shared clonotypes between healthy human individuals. Sequenced by immunoSEQ multiplex PCR; TCRdb stores in-frame clones only, minus some. The sample consists of roughly 2 million clones, 95% of them appearing once. The sequenced sample was naive CD4+ T cells sorted from blood. This sample's subset: CD45RA+ positively selected. The receptors were gathered from a man aged 18 to 30 in good health.

The chain joins TRBV27 to TRBJ1-2; D possibly corresponds to TRBD1 (5 bases). CDR3 length: 16 residues. Germline CDR1 MNHEY, CDR2 SMNVEV (reference sequence). V gave up 1 base and J gave up 3 bases, with 15 bases separating them. The DNA of the CDR3 is TGTGCCAGCAGTTTATTCTTGGGGGTTCCTGACTATGGCTACACCTTC. Translated, it gives CASSLFLGVPDYGYTF.

The chain has TRBV5-5 and TRBJ1-2; D is unclear. The length of the CDR3 is 15 residues. The germline V gene encodes CDR1 SGHKS and CDR2 YYEKEE (reference sequence). Trimming removed 2 bases at V and 8 bases at J, with 19 bases between. The CDR3 loop reads CASSFREWPPTGYTF. The CDR3 nucleotides are TGTGCCAGCAGCTTTCGAGAATGGCCTCCGACCGGCTACACCTTC.

CDR3 amino acids: CASSLAGVPGELFF. CDR3 DNA: TGTGCCAGCAGCTTAGCGGGGGTTCCCGGGGAGCTGTTTTTT. The chain combines TRBV7-2 with TRBJ2-2, with D possibly being TRBD1 or TRBD2 (5 bases each). This CDR3 is 14 amino acids long. The V gene lost 0 bases and the J gene lost 6 bases, with 8 bases spanning the gap. Per germline, CDR1 SGHTA and CDR2 FQGNSA. Variable domain in full (rest from reference TRBV7-2 and TRBJ2-2): GAGVSQSPSNKVTEKGKDVELRCDPISGHTALYWYRQSLGQGLEFLIYFQGNSAPDKSGLPSDRFSAERTGGSVSTLTIQRTQQEDSAVYLCASSLAGVPGELFFGEGSRLTVL.

This clone was recorded only once. The chain uses TRBV6-5 and TRBJ2-7, with 14 nucleotides matching TRBD2. Losses at the gene ends were 8 bases for V and 4 bases for J; bases not matched to a gene: 4. Germline V gives CDR1 MNHEY, CDR2 SVGAGI. This CDR3 is built from 14 residues. In DNA, the CDR3 is TGTGCCAGCGGGACTAGCGGGAGACCATACGAGCAGTACTTC. This sequence encodes CASGTSGRPYEQYF.

The chain is built from TRBV30 and TRBJ1-2; TRBD1 might be the D (6 bases). The germline CDR1 and CDR2 sequences are GTSNPN and SVGIG (reference sequence). This CDR3 comprises 13 residues. V shed 7 bases and J shed 4 bases, with 16 bases lying between them. CDR3 in DNA: TGTGCCTCTGGGACACCCTGGGGCTATGGCTACACCTTC. Its translation: CASGTPWGYGYTF.

This clone appeared once. This rearrangement joins TRBV6-4 to TRBJ2-7, with a possible D match to TRBD2 (6 bases). CDR1 MRHNA and CDR2 SNTAGT come from the germline V gene. V was trimmed by 6 bases and J by 6 bases, leaving 21 bases between them. This CDR3 contains 15 residues. CDR3 sequence (DNA): TGTGCCAGCAGCCCCGCGACTAGACCCACAGCCGAGCAGTACTTC. It translates to CASSPATRPTAEQYF.

This clone was detected once. At the DNA level, this CDR3 is encoded by other sequences in the same sample as well. The chain employs TRBV5-1 and TRBJ2-5; D remains ambiguous. Per germline, CDR1 SGHRS and CDR2 YFSETQ. The CDR3 sequence is 14 residues long. The V and J ends lost 0 bases and 4 bases respectively, with 10 bases between them. CDR3 sequence (DNA): TGCGCCAGCAGCTTGGAAGGCGGCCGAGAGACCCAGTACTTC. Amino acid sequence: CASSLEGGRETQYF. Full variable domain (outside the CDR3, taken from reference TRBV5-1 and TRBJ2-5): KAGVTQTPRYLIKTRGQQVTLSCSPISGHRSVSWYQQTPGQGLQFLFEYFSETQRNKGNFPGRFSGRQFSNSRSEMNVSTLELGDSALYLCASSLEGGRETQYFGPGTRLLVL.

V gene TRBV6-5 combines with J gene TRBJ2-7; unclear D gene. Germline-derived CDR1 and CDR2 are MNHEY and SVGAGI. Deletions cut 6 bases from V and 3 bases from J, with 12 bases between. The CDR3 runs 13 residues. CDR3 amino acids: CASSLGRFYEQYF. The CDR3 DNA is TGTGCCAGCAGCCTAGGACGGTTCTACGAGCAGTACTTC.

The rearrangement joins TRBV30 to TRBJ1-1; TRBD1 agrees at 8 bases. This CDR3 region has 13 residues. Unmatched junction bases numbered 8, after V lost 5 bases and J lost 6 bases. CDR1 and CDR2 (germline): GTSNPN, SVGIG (reference sequence). CDR3 sequence reads: CAWGQGKFPEAFF. CDR3 DNA sequence: TGTGCCTGGGGACAGGGTAAATTCCCTGAAGCTTTCTTT.

The V call is TRBV30, the J call TRBJ2-2, with 14 bases identical to TRBD2. Per the germline V gene, CDR1 is GTSNPN and CDR2 is SVGIG (reference sequence). The J segment lost 2 bases and the V segment lost 5 bases, leaving 16 bases of the junction unmatched. The CDR3 spans 20 residues. The CDR3 DNA is TGTGCCTGGGGTACCGGTTGGGGACTAGCGGGGGTTTCCAACACCGGGGAGCTGTTTTTT. This gives the protein CAWGTGWGLAGVSNTGELFF.